One sample yielded the 10 T cell receptor beta chains listed below, sequenced in a study of shared clonotypes between healthy human individuals. Profiled with immunoSEQ multiplex PCR; TCRdb holds only in-frame clones, not every one. In the table there are some 1,400,000 clones, roughly 96% of which are singletons. The sample taken for sequencing was naive CD4+ T cells sorted from blood. Subset described: CD45RA+ positively selected. Receptors were obtained from a young man in good health.

J is TRBJ2-1 and V is TRBV27; possible D gene TRBD2, 5 bases. The CDR3 has 17 amino acids. The germline CDR1 and CDR2 sequences are MNHEY and SMNVEV (reference sequence). V was trimmed by 4 bases and J by 0 bases, leaving 16 bases between them. CDR3 sequence (DNA): TGTGCCAGCAGTTCCCGCTGGAGGTTGGGCTCCTACAATGAGCAGTTCTTC. Translated: CASSSRWRLGSYNEQFF.

The genes are TRBV9 and TRBJ1-1; D gene uncertain. The CDR3 loop spans 13 amino acids. V shed 0 bases and J shed 6 bases, with 9 bases lying between them. The germline CDR1 and CDR2 sequences are SGDLS and YYNGEE. The CDR3 loop is CASSVGVFSEAFF. The CDR3 bases are TGTGCCAGCAGCGTAGGGGTTTTCTCTGAAGCTTTCTTT.

The chain links TRBV25-1 to TRBJ2-5; D uncertain. V was shortened by 1 base and J by 0 bases, with 18 bases between the two germline ends. This CDR3 comprises 18 residues. Germline-derived CDR1 and CDR2 are MGHDK and SYGVNS. The CDR3 bases are TGTGCCAGCAGTGAATCACTTGGGAAGGAGCTTTACCAAGAGACCCAGTACTTC. Protein product: CASSESLGKELYQETQYF. The whole variable domain, remainder taken from reference TRBV25-1 and TRBJ2-5, is EADIYQTPRYLVIGTGKKITLECSQTMGHDKMYWYQQDPGMELHLIHYSYGVNSTEKGDLSSESTVSRIRTEHFPLTLESARPSHTSQYLCASSESLGKELYQETQYFGPGTRLLVL.

This chain uses TRBV7-2 with TRBJ2-6, with D possibly being TRBD1 (5 bases). This CDR3 spans 17 amino acids. The germline V and J ends were trimmed by 5 bases and 0 bases, with 14 bases remaining between them. Germline V lookup: CDR1 SGHTA, CDR2 FQGNSA. Here the CDR3 DNA reads TGTGCCAGCAGCACAACAGGTTTCCGCTCTGGGGCCAACGTCCTGACTTTC. Its translation: CASSTTGFRSGANVLTF.

The chain has TRBV7-9 and TRBJ1-3, with D hard to call. The CDR3 is 14 residues long. The germline CDR1 and CDR2 sequences are SEHNR and FQNEAQ (reference sequence). Trimming stripped 3 bases from V and 0 bases from J, with 6 bases between. The CDR3 DNA reads TGTGCCAGCAGCTTGGCTCCCTCTGGAAACACCATATATTTT. Translation: CASSLAPSGNTIYF.

With respect to this clone: A read error may account for a junction end that differs from germline. This chain uses TRBV7-9 with TRBJ1-2; D gene ambiguous. Germline V gene sequence: CDR1 SEHNR, CDR2 FQNEAQ (reference sequence). The CDR3 runs to 8 residues. The CDR3 spells CASSSGHF. The CDR3 coding sequence is TGTGCCAGCAGCTCTGGGCACTTC.

This clone was seen only once. The chain has TRBV30 and TRBJ1-2, with TRBD1 as a possible D gene (5 bases). The CDR3 is 11 residues long. V gave up 4 bases and J gave up 7 bases, with 10 bases separating them. Germline-derived CDR1 and CDR2 are GTSNPN and SVGIG (reference sequence). The chain's CDR3 is CAWNRGSGYTF. DNA for the CDR3: TGTGCCTGGAATCGGGGCTCTGGCTACACCTTC.

Only a few counts were recorded for this clone. V gene TRBV19 combines with J gene TRBJ2-4, with D possibly matching TRBD2 (6 bases). There are 15 residues in the CDR3. The germline CDR1 and CDR2 sequences are LNHDA and SQIVND (reference sequence). The V end was cut by 6 bases, the J end by 1 base, with 13 bases between. CDR3 nucleotide sequence: TGTGCCAGTAGGTTGGGAGGCGCGGCCAAAAACATTCAGTACTTC. Translating it yields CASRLGGAAKNIQYF.

Concerning this clone itself: Other DNA sequences in the same sample also yield this CDR3. CDR3 amino acids: CASSLGPTETQYF. The CDR3 region has the DNA TGCGCCAGCAGCTTGGGGCCCACCGAGACCCAGTACTTC. The V gene is TRBV5-1, the J gene TRBJ2-5; no firm D call. CDR3 length equals 13 residues. Germline V gene data show CDR1 as SGHRS and CDR2 as YFSETQ. Trimming removed 0 bases at V and 5 bases at J, with 8 bases between.

The rearrangement joins TRBV18 to TRBJ1-3; 7 nucleotides line up with TRBD1. The germline CDR1 and CDR2 sequences are KGHSH and LQKENI. The length of the CDR3 is 19 residues. Trimming cost V 3 bases and J 0 bases; bases outside gene matches: 14. CDR3 bases: TGTGCCAGCTCACCTGGACAGGCAATCTCCCTCACCTCTGGAAACACCATATATTTT. It translates to CASSPGQAISLTSGNTIYF.